Shown below are 15 T cell receptor beta chains from a single sample sequenced in a study of T cell responses to AZD1222 COVID-19 vaccine. Profiled with immunoSEQ multiplex PCR; TCRdb holds only in-frame clones, not every one. The sample carries approximately 140,000 clones, more than 80% recorded once. The source material was peripheral blood, sampled 28 days after the second AZD1222 dose. The receptors stem from an adult who received the AZD1222 COVID-19 vaccine.

The chain is built from TRBV5-6 and TRBJ1-3, with D perhaps matching TRBD1 (5 bases). This CDR3 is 15 amino acids long. Germline CDR1 is SGHDT and CDR2 is YYEEEE. The V end lost 1 base, the J end lost 0 bases, and 8 bases lay between the germline ends. In nucleotides, the CDR3 is TGTGCCAGCAGCTTGTGGGGCCTCTCTGGAAACACCATATATTTT. This gives the protein CASSLWGLSGNTIYF.

The chain joins TRBV7-9 to TRBJ2-3; 9 bases line up with TRBD2. With V trimmed by 3 bases and J by 4 bases, 5 bases remained unmatched. The length of the CDR3 is 15 residues. Germline V gene lookup returns CDR1 SEHNR and CDR2 FQNEAQ (reference sequence). The CDR3 DNA follows: TGTGCCAGCAGCTTTAGCGGGAGTGACCCAGATACGCAGTATTTT. It is translated as CASSFSGSDPDTQYF.

The rearrangement links TRBV6-5 to TRBJ2-1; TRBD2 might be the D (5 bases). V gave up 2 bases and J gave up 0 bases, with 11 bases separating them. The V gene's germline CDR1 is MNHEY and CDR2 SVGAGI. The CDR3 is 16 residues long. In DNA form, the CDR3 reads TGTGCCAGCAGTTACGCGCGGGTAAGCTCCTACAATGAGCAGTTCTTC. The encoded protein is CASSYARVSSYNEQFF.

This clone came up once. The chain couples TRBV12-3 or TRBV12-4 to TRBJ2-1; the match to TRBD1 covers 8 bases. V was pared by 7 bases and J by 7 bases, with 3 bases of the junction left unmatched. This CDR3 region has 12 residues. CDR3: CASKNRGNEQFF. CDR3 coding DNA: TGTGCCAGCAAAAACAGGGGGAATGAGCAGTTCTTC.

CDR3 in amino acids: CASSLQSLNTEAFF. The DNA for the CDR3 is TGTGCCAGCAGCTTACAGAGCCTGAACACTGAAGCTTTCTTT. The chain is built from TRBV7-9 and TRBJ1-1; D is uncertain. V was trimmed by 2 bases and J by 0 bases, leaving 7 bases between them. This CDR3 is built from 14 residues. Germline CDR1 SEHNR, CDR2 FQNEAQ (reference sequence).

The chain employs TRBV7-2 and TRBJ2-1; 9 bases match TRBD2. CDR1 and CDR2 (germline): SGHTA, FQGNSA. The length of the CDR3 is 15 residues. After removal of 1 base from V and 6 bases from J, the junction contained 4 bases not matched to a gene. The CDR3 here is CASSLERGVLNEQFF. The DNA of the CDR3 is TGTGCCAGCAGCTTAGAGCGGGGGGTCCTCAATGAGCAGTTCTTC.

This clone appeared a single time. The CDR3 nucleotides read TGTGCCAGCAGCTTTCGAGGAGGGGTCTATGGCTACACCTTC. Protein sequence: CASSFRGGVYGYTF. The chain combines TRBV5-5 with TRBJ1-2, with D possibly matching TRBD1 (5 bases). The CDR3 runs to 14 residues. Looked up from germline, CDR1 is SGHKS and CDR2 is YYEKEE (reference sequence). V lost 2 bases and J lost 4, with 12 bases in between.

The V gene is TRBV5-1, the J gene TRBJ2-1; D is possibly TRBD1 (7 bases). V shed 0 bases and J shed 6 bases, with 16 bases lying between them. The germline CDR1 and CDR2 sequences are SGHRS and YFSETQ. The CDR3 loop spans 16 amino acids. The CDR3 spells CASSLASGGLGNEQFF. The CDR3 DNA reads as TGCGCCAGCAGCTTGGCGTCAGGGGGGCTGGGCAATGAGCAGTTCTTC.

The chain uses TRBV15 and TRBJ2-1; 8 bases are a match to TRBD2. J was trimmed by 1 base and V by 9 bases; bases with no gene match: 8. CDR1 and CDR2 (germline): LNHNV, YYDKDF (reference sequence). The CDR3 covers 15 residues. The CDR3 protein is CATRPAGVSYNEQFF. CDR3 in DNA: TGTGCCACGCGACCAGCGGGAGTGTCCTACAATGAGCAGTTCTTC.

The CDR3 sequence is CASSQDPRGGYSYEQYF. The CDR3 nucleotides are TGTGCCAGCAGCCAAGATCCCCGGGGGGGCTACTCCTACGAGCAGTACTTC. V is TRBV3-1 (or the pseudogene TRBV3-2) and J is TRBJ2-7; 8 positions agree with TRBD2. Germline lookup yields CDR1 LGHDT and CDR2 YNNKEL (reference sequence). CDR3 length: 17 residues. V lost 0 bases to trimming and J lost 0 bases; unmatched junction nucleotides: 7.

V and J are TRBV6-5 and TRBJ1-2; a weak D match, TRBD1 (6 bases). This CDR3 comprises 13 residues. Trimming pared 2 bases from V and 6 bases from J, leaving 10 bases between. Per the germline V gene, CDR1 is MNHEY and CDR2 is SVGAGI. The CDR3 DNA reads TGTGCCAGCAGTTACCCGGACAGAAATGGCTACACCTTC. It codes for CASSYPDRNGYTF.

CDR3 amino acids: CASSPTSGYEQYF. CDR3 bases: TGTGCCAGCAGCCCGACTAGCGGCTACGAGCAGTACTTC. The gene calls are TRBV3-1 (or the pseudogene TRBV3-2) and TRBJ2-7, with 9 bases fitting TRBD2. V lost 4 bases to trimming and J lost 3 bases; unmatched junction nucleotides: 1. Germline V gives CDR1 LGHDT, CDR2 YNNKEL (reference sequence). This CDR3 is 13 amino acids long.

The chain employs TRBV5-1 and TRBJ1-1; TRBD1 matches 8 bases. Germline trimming cut 0 bases from V and 5 bases from J; bases unmatched to any gene: 3. CDR3 length equals 14 residues. Germline V CDR1 and CDR2: SGHRS, YFSETQ. CDR3 coding DNA: TGCGCCAGCAGCTTGGGGGACAGGACAACTGAAGCTTTCTTT. Translated: CASSLGDRTTEAFF.

The chain employs TRBV5-6 and TRBJ2-7; 13 bases are a match to TRBD2. Per germline, CDR1 SGHDT and CDR2 YYEEEE. J lost 2 bases, V lost 4 bases, and 6 bases had no gene match. This CDR3 comprises 16 residues. The chain's CDR3 is CASSPGLAGDPYEQYF. CDR3 coding DNA: TGTGCCAGCAGCCCCGGACTAGCGGGAGACCCCTACGAGCAGTACTTC.

The chain recombines TRBV7-2 with TRBJ1-2; 9 bases are a match to TRBD1. V lost 3 bases and J lost 2; bases outside the gene matches: 1. From germline, CDR1 is SGHTA and CDR2 FQGNSA. This CDR3 contains 14 residues. As DNA, the CDR3 is TGTGCCAGCAGCTTTGGGACAGGGAACTATGGCTACACCTTC. Residues: CASSFGTGNYGYTF.